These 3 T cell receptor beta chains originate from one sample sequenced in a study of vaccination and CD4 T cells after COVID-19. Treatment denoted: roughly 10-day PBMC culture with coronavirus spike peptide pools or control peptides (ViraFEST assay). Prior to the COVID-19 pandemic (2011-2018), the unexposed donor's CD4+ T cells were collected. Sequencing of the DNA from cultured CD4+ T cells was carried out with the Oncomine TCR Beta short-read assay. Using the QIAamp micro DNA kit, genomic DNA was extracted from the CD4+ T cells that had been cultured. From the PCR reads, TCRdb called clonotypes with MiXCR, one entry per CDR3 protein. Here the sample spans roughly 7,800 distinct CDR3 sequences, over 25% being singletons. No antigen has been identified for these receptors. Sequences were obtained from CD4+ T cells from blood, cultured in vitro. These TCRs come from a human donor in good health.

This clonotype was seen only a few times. CDR3 loop: CASSFRTLGEQYF. The CDR3 bases are TGTGCCAGCAGTTTTAGGACCCTGGGGGAGCAGTACTTC. The chain joins TRBV28 to TRBJ2-7, with D hard to call. Germline V gene lookup returns CDR1 MDHEN and CDR2 SYDVKM. CDR3 size: 13 residues. Trimming took off 3 bases at V and 7 bases at J, with 13 bases between the two ends. Variable domain in full (rest from reference TRBV28 and TRBJ2-7): DVKVTQSSRYLVKRTGEKVFLECVQDMDHENMFWYRQDPGLGLRLIYFSYDVKMKEKGDIPEGYSVSREKKERFSLILESASTNQTSMYLCASSFRTLGEQYFGPGTRLTVT.

CDR3: CASTRGLAGGTDTQYF. CDR3 DNA sequence: TGTGCCAGCACTCGGGGGCTAGCGGGAGGCACAGATACGCAGTATTTT. The J gene is TRBJ2-3, the V gene TRBV28, with 10 bases aligning to TRBD2. The V and J ends lost 7 bases and 1 base, in that order; junction bases with no gene match: 8. CDR1 is MDHEN, CDR2 SYDVKM, per germline. There are 16 residues in the CDR3.

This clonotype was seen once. The CDR3 DNA follows: TGTGCCAGCAGCCGAGACAGTGGGGGCTACGAGCAGTACTTC. Encoded protein: CASSRDSGGYEQYF. The chain recombines TRBV5-5 with TRBJ2-7; either TRBD1 or TRBD2 may supply D (5 bases each). This CDR3 is 14 amino acids long. V gave up 4 bases and J gave up 3 bases, with 14 bases separating them. Germline V CDR1 and CDR2: SGHKS, YYEKEE (reference sequence).